A few counts support the clone carrying this T cell receptor (beta chain). Its antigen is unidentified. This record comes from a study of early T cells in non-severe SARS-CoV-2 infection. Study-level background: Unpaired chains resulted from sequencing bulk RNA of unsorted whole blood. Regarding the study as a whole: Comparison of clonotypes with VDJdb favored anti-spike CD8 responses while missing private and CD4 specificities.

The CDR3 loop spans 16 amino acids. Trimming cost V 6 bases and J 0 bases; bases outside gene matches: 8. In the library, individual cDNA molecules carried attached unique molecular identifiers. One entry per CDR3 protein, called by TCRdb with MiXCR from the 5' RACE reads. The table has tens of thousands of distinct CDR3 sequences, less than 9.5% seen once. The origin of this receptor is an adult who was a healthcare worker with PCR-confirmed SARS-CoV-2 infection or an uninfected control (not recorded which). The rearrangement joins TRBV12-3 or TRBV12-4 to TRBJ2-3; 8 bases are shared with TRBD2. The source was whole blood, collected at baseline. CDR3 coding DNA: TGTGCCAGCAGGACAAGCGGGAGAGCTAGCACAGATACGCAGTATTTT. It translates to CASRTSGRASTDTQYF.